This T cell receptor beta chain was captured in a study of graft-versus-host responses after intestinal transplantation (dated by TCRdb to the early 2020s). About the investigation overall: The transplants that recipients received were multivisceral, liver-intestinal, or isolated intestinal. Anti-thymocyte globulin induction was given to all recipients, followed by maintenance tacrolimus and steroids for two to three years. Instead of going to the commercial service, samples from a few later patients were sequenced in-house on an Illumina MiSeq and processed with MiXCR. To identify alloreactive clones, pre-transplant mixed lymphocyte reaction products were sequenced and compared with unstimulated pre-transplant donor and recipient T cells. Graft-versus-host and host-versus-graft alloreactive T cell clones were tracked in the graft, circulation and bone marrow after intestinal transplantation using bulk TCR-beta CDR3 sequencing. A cohort of under 30 intestinal transplant recipients, including one retransplant, was enrolled, and a few patients lacking pretransplant specimens were excluded. Donor T cell macrochimerism was defined as a peak of at least 4% donor T cells among recipient peripheral blood mononuclear cells.

What the authors observed across the whole study: In the allografts of patients with donor T cell macrochimerism, GvH to HvG T cell clonal ratios were high. Peak levels of circulating GvH clones were associated with declines in HvG clones early after transplant. Conclusions were limited by the relatively low number and heterogeneity of intestinal transplant patients. GvH clones were detected in recipient bone marrow, and some appeared earlier in ileal mucosa or blood, consistent with an intestinal mucosal origin.

Libraries came from the immunoSEQ multiplex PCR assay. For most patients, genomic DNA was isolated with the Qiagen DNeasy Blood and Tissue Kit and shipped frozen to Adaptive Biotechnologies for TCR sequencing. High-throughput TCR-beta CDR3 sequencing of genomic DNA from most patients was performed by Adaptive Biotechnologies. The authors processed their data as follows. Adaptive's ImmunoSEQ software was the source of the TCR sequencing data for roughly 19 patients, while a few other patients were processed with MiXCR and VDJtools. To correct CD4 versus CD8 sorting errors, sequences present in both subsets at a frequency ratio below 5:1 were removed. CDR3 nucleotide sequences shared between donor and recipient were removed because the origin of such sequences could not be assigned. To count as alloreactive, a clone needed at least 2-fold expansion over unstimulated cells and a minimum CFSE-low frequency of 0.002% (template counts) or 0.001% (read counts). A clone was considered mappable if detected in the sequenced pre-transplant spleen, lymph node, or MLR CFSE-low populations of the donor or recipient. Cumulative frequency of alloreactive clones was calculated as a percentage of all sequences weighted by copy number. TCRdb carries this immuneACCESS record with in-frame sequences only. Its versions omit some clonotypes, under half of them owing to an unresolved V gene in the studies checked, with the rest unexplained. Clone size and the V and J calls come from that table; the DNA yielded D and trimming. For this sample the table gives some 19,000 clones, of which roughly 40% were detected only once. The ten largest clones take up 1.5% to 2% of the sample.

Deletion took 6 bases off V and 0 bases off J, with a span of 17 bases between the germline ends. The germline V gene specifies SQVTM as CDR1 and ANQGSEA as CDR2. From the cysteine through the phenylalanine, the CDR3 covers 15 amino acids. Only CDR3 DNA is held: 45 bases, read in frame from base 1. The sample's time point label is to be understood as: cells obtained before transplantation from donor or recipient. Mixed lymphocyte reactions plated approximately 200,000 CFSE-labeled pre-transplant responders with approximately 200,000 irradiated violet-dye-labeled stimulators and were cultured for six to seven days. After the mixed lymphocyte reaction, proliferating CD3+CD4+CFSE-low and CD3+CD8+CFSE-low responder cells were FACS-sorted on a BD Influx sorter. As to this clone: Base qualities are missing; no much larger clone stands one base away.

This TCR came from a human patient who was an organ donor for intestinal transplantation. The starting material was alloreactive CD4+ T cells from a mixed lymphocyte reaction culture, obtained before transplantation. According to the study, the label for this sample's cell subset or site signals: CFSE-low proliferating T cells sorted from roughly 6-day pre-transplant mixed lymphocyte reaction (GvH or HvG direction). The chain was built from TRBV29-1 and TRBJ1-2, with an unclear D gene assignment. The CDR3 has the sequence CSVEKQAQSNYGYTF. The nucleotide sequence is given as TGCAGCGTCGAGAAGCAGGCACAATCTAACTATGGCTACACCTTC.